These T cell receptor beta chains were read from a single sample in a study of human CD8 memory T cell subsets. Each CDR3 protein gets one entry in TCRdb, which reprocessed the 5' RACE reads and gives no DNA. The sample table sets out thousands of distinct CDR3 sequences. Sequencing was carried out using CD8+ T cells from PBMCs. The receptors derive from a human donor in good health. The CDR3 runs from the conserved cysteine through the conserved F or W. Each record gives: J gene, V gene, clone size, CDR3 protein. The listing skips clone size in some rows; elsewhere it reads once, few, many or a size class.

>TRBJ2-5|TRBV12-3/TRBV12-4|.
CASSLDRGHETQYF
>TRBJ2-7|TRBV7-9|.
CASSWGFEQYF
>TRBJ2-3|TRBV19|.
CASSIAGGAVFADTQYF
>TRBJ1-1|TRBV7-9|.
CASSLLQGFDTEAFF
>TRBJ1-2|TRBV4-1|.
CASSQGAGEHYGYTF
>TRBJ1-2|TRBV7-2|medium-sized
CASSSNSRRGNYGYTF
>TRBJ2-7|TRBV14|.
CASSMNQGLYEQYF
>TRBJ2-1|TRBV10-1|.
CASSRLAGPYNEQFF
>TRBJ1-1|TRBV29-1|.
CSVSGGENTEAFF
>TRBJ2-7|TRBV25-1|.
CASSDRDASFYEQYF
>TRBJ2-2|TRBV6-2/TRBV6-3|.
CASSRGTAGELFF
>TRBJ1-2|TRBV7-9|.
CASSPTLKGLYGYTF
>TRBJ1-2|TRBV4-2|.
CASSQDFRQGALGYTF
>TRBJ1-3|TRBV7-2|medium-sized
CASSPPGSGNTIYF
>TRBJ2-3|TRBV30|.
CAWSHRKPPPTVHNTDTQYF
>TRBJ2-1|TRBV5-5|.
CASSFWQGAVNEQFF
>TRBJ2-1|TRBV4-3|.
CASSQAQGVAYNEQFF
>TRBJ2-1|TRBV5-4|.
CASSFGQGGNEQFF
>TRBJ2-2|TRBV27|medium-sized
CASSLSGLGTGELFF
>TRBJ2-7|TRBV19|.
CASSTGHTYEQYF
>TRBJ2-2|TRBV6-5|.
CASSYTSGDTGELFF
>TRBJ2-5|TRBV29-1|.
CSVEGSAETQYF
>TRBJ1-1|TRBV27|medium-sized
CASSLLVGQGAGNTEAFF
>TRBJ1-5|TRBV21-1|.
CASSKAQEGNQPQHF
>TRBJ2-7|TRBV19|.
CASSPGLSYEQYF
>TRBJ1-1|TRBV6-5|.
CASSYSSGVSTEAFF
>TRBJ2-2|TRBV6-2/TRBV6-3|.
CASSYQTSFNTGELFF
>TRBJ1-4|TRBV7-9|.
CASSSHSEEKLFF
>TRBJ2-7|TRBV19|.
CASSPLYSYEQYF
>TRBJ2-1|TRBV4-3|.
CASSSSSGGYNEQFF
>TRBJ2-5|TRBV11-3|.
CASSLGATVEETQYF
>TRBJ2-1|TRBV6-5|.
CASSPRDGTNEQFF
>TRBJ2-5|TRBV7-8|.
CASSPGTGGETQYF
>TRBJ2-1|TRBV18|.
CASSPPVFDEQFF
>TRBJ2-7|TRBV7-2|.
CASSPNRGVDEQYF
>TRBJ2-7|TRBV20-1|.
CSARDYRDKGEQYF
>TRBJ2-1|TRBV20-1|.
CSARDLGGPSYNEQFF
>TRBJ1-5|TRBV5-1|.
CASSLWGGSNQPQHF
>TRBJ2-2|TRBV24-1|.
CAPPTGGEDGELFF
>TRBJ2-1|TRBV4-1|.
CASSQEASGGTYNEQFF
>TRBJ1-5|TRBV3-1|.
CASSPRGLSQPQHF
>TRBJ1-1|TRBV7-8|medium-sized
CASSLDRGLTEAFF
>TRBJ2-1|TRBV12-3/TRBV12-4|.
CASSLDTSGYNEQFF
>TRBJ1-3|TRBV27|medium-sized
CASSFDGNSGNTIYF
>TRBJ1-1|TRBV15|.
CATSIYHREAFF
>TRBJ1-1|TRBV6-5|medium-sized
CASSYLGGTVNTEAFF
>TRBJ2-5|TRBV7-2|.
CASIEAPYQETQYF
>TRBJ2-2|TRBV15|.
CATSGSRGPHTGELFF
>TRBJ2-7|TRBV29-1|.
CSVETGTAYEQYF
>TRBJ2-1|TRBV27|.
CASSAYPGDNEQFF
>TRBJ2-1|TRBV3-1|.
CASSQFRDRVDNEQFF
>TRBJ2-2|TRBV7-6|medium-sized
CASSSGSGGVIGELFF
>TRBJ1-4|TRBV5-1|.
CASSLSAGRVDEKLFF